This TCR beta chain was identified during a study of cytomegalovirus exposure and HLA in healthy donors. General observations from the study: In all likelihood, a cluster of highly shared sequence variants was a sequencing artifact.

Comments on this clone: What it binds is unknown.

Use of 60 Vbeta and 13 Jbeta primers characterized the PCR. Here immunoSEQ multiplex PCR was the method, and the copy in TCRdb shows in-frame clones only, minus some. The repertoire holds some 140,000 clones, around 77% seen once, with around 2% in the top ten. Though nominally healthy at sampling, donors likely had unrecorded immune exposures. CDR3 length: 15 residues. What was sequenced was PBMCs. This clonotype was sampled from a young man in good health and CMV-seronegative. The chain links TRBV21-1 to TRBJ2-1; no DNA check was done on the table's D call, TRBD1. TRBV21-1 is described as a pseudogene. Here the CDR3 reads CASSPRQSSYNEQFF. In nucleotides, the CDR3 is TGTGCCAGCAGCCCTCGACAGTCCTCCTACAATGAGCAGTTCTTC.